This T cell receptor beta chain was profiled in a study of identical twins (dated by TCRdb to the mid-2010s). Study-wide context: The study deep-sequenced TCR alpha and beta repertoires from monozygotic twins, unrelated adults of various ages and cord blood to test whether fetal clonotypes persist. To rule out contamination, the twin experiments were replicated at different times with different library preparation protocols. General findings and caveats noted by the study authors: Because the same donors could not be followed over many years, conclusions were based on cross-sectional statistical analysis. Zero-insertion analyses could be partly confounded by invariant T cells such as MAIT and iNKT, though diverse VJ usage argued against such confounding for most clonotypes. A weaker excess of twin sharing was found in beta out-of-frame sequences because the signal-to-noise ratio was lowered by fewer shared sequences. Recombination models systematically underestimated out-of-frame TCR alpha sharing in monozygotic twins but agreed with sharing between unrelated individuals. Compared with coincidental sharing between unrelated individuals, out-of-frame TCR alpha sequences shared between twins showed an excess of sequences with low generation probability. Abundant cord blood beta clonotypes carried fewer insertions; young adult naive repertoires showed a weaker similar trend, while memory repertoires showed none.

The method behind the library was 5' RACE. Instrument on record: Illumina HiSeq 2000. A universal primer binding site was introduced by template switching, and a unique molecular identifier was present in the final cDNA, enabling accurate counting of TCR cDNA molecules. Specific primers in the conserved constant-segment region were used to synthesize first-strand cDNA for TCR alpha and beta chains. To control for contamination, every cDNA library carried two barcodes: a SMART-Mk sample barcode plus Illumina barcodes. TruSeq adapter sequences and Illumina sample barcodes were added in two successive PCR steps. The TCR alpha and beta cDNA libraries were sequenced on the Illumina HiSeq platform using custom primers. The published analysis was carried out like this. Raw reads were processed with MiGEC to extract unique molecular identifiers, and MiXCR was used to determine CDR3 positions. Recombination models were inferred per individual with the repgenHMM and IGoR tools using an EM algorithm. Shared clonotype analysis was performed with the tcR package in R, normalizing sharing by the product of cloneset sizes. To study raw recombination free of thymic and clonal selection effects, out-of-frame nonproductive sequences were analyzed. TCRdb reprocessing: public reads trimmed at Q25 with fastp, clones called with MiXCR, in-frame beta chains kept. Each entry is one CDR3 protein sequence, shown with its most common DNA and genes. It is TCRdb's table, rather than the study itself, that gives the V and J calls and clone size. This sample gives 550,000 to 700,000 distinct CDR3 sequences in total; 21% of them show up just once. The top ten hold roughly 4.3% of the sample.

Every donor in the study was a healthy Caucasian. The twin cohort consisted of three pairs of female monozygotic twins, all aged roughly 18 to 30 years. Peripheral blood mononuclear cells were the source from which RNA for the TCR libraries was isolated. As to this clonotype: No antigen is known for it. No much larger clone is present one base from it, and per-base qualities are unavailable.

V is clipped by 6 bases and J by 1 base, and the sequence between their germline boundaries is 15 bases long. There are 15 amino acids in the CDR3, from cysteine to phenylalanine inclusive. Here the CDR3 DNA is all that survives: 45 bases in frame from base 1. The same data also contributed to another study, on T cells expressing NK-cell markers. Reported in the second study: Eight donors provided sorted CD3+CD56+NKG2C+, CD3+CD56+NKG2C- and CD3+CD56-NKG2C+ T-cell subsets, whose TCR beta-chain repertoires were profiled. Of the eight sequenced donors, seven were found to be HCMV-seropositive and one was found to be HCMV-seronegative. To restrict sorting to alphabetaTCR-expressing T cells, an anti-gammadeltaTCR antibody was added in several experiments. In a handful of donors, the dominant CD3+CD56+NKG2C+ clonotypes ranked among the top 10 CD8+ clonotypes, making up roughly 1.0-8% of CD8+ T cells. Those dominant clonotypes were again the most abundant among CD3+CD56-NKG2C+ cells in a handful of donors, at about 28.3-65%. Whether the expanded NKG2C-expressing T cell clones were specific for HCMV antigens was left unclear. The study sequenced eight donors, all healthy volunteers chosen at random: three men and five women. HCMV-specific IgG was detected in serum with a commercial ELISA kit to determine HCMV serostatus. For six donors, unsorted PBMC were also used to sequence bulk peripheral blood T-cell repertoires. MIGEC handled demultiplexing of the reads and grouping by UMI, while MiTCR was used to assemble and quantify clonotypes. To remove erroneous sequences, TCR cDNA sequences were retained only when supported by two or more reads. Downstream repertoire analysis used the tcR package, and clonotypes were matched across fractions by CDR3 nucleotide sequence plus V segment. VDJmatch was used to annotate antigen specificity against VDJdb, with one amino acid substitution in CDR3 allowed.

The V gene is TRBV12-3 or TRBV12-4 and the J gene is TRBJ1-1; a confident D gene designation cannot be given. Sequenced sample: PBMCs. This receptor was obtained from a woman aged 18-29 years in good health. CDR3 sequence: CASSLFGLANTEAFF. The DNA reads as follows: TGTGCCAGCAGCCTATTCGGACTGGCGAACACTGAAGCTTTCTTT.